This T cell receptor beta chain comes out of a study of blood T cell repertoires in COVID-19. Study-level background: Spain, Italy and the United States supplied samples that represented acute and convalescent COVID-19.

Original handling: Nucleated cell number was recorded as an estimate derived from reference gene primer amplification. Data came from immunoSEQ multiplex PCR; TCRdb stores just in-frame clones and leaves some out. V and J calls and clone size follow that table, whereas D and trimming were derived from the DNA. Seen here are some 190,000 clones, around 84% observed once, and the top ten hold under 4%. Recovered Cohort 3 donors showed two negative PCRs, clearance, or symptom resolution. V was trimmed by 0 bases and J by 4 bases, leaving 11 bases between them. The CDR3 runs to 14 residues. CDR1 and CDR2 (germline): SGHDT, YYEEEE.

The sample comprised PBMCs or T cells enriched from blood (not recorded which). The V gene is TRBV5-6, the J gene TRBJ2-7; TRBD2 is a possible D gene (6 bases). The clonotype was recovered from a woman in her 30s who had recovered from COVID-19. The CDR3 here is CASSLGAGGYEQYF. The CDR3 nucleotides read TGTGCCAGCAGCTTGGGGGCTGGGGGGTACGAGCAGTACTTC.